These 11 T cell receptor beta chains came from one sample sequenced in a study of memory CD4+ T cells and cytomegalovirus serostatus. Generated by immunoSEQ multiplex PCR, the TCRdb table keeps only in-frame clones and is missing some. Of 45,000 to 55,000 clones in the sample, around 78% are singletons; the top ten hold 1.6%. Single viable CD3+CD4+CD8-CD45RO+ cells were sorted as the memory CD4+ T cells. The sample taken for sequencing was memory CD4+ T cells from blood. All receptors come from an adult in good health and CMV-seronegative.

This clone has just a few counts. V usage is TRBV11-2 and J usage is TRBJ2-7; possible D gene TRBD1, 6 bases. V was shortened by 7 bases and J by 0 bases, with 13 bases between the two germline ends. CDR1 and CDR2 (germline): SGHAT, FQNNGV. The CDR3 has 14 residues. CDR3 coding DNA: TGTGCCAGCAAACCCAGACAGGCCTCCTACGAGCAGTACTTC. This gives the protein CASKPRQASYEQYF.

The chain is built from TRBV29-1 and TRBJ2-5; 11 bases map to TRBD2. V lost 7 bases to trimming and J lost 6 bases; unmatched junction nucleotides: 10. CDR3 length: 14 amino acids. Germline V CDR1 and CDR2: SQVTM, ANQGSEA. As DNA, the CDR3 is TGCAGCGGGAGAGTAGCGGGAGGGATAAAGACCCAGTACTTC. It yields the protein CSGRVAGGIKTQYF.

The genes are TRBV28 and TRBJ1-1; unclear D gene. The ends were cut back, 6 bases at V and 3 bases at J, with 32 bases in the middle. Germline-derived CDR1 and CDR2 are MDHEN and SYDVKM. The CDR3 is 20 residues long. The CDR3 region has the DNA TGTGCCAGCAGACCCCCCTGGGAGGTAGGGATAGGAGCTGCGGACACTGAAGCTTTCTTT. Its protein is CASRPPWEVGIGAADTEAFF.

V and J are TRBV18 and TRBJ2-7, with D tentatively TRBD1 (6 bases). Germline loops: CDR1 KGHSH, CDR2 LQKENI. There are 13 residues in the CDR3. V lost 4 bases and J lost 2, with 9 bases in between. The chain's CDR3 is CASSLRGTYEQYF. The CDR3 nucleotides are TGTGCCAGCTCACTCAGGGGTACCTACGAGCAGTACTTC.

The chain has TRBV28 and TRBJ2-2; D is unresolved. V was shortened by 3 bases and J by 8 bases, with 10 bases between the two germline ends. This CDR3 region has 13 residues. Germline loops: CDR1 MDHEN, CDR2 SYDVKM. CDR3: CASSLLTRGELFF. DNA for the CDR3: TGTGCCAGCAGTTTGTTGACGAGAGGGGAGCTGTTTTTT.

This rearrangement joins TRBV11-3 to TRBJ1-1; TRBD1 might be the D (5 bases). This CDR3 has 13 residues. Germline V gives CDR1 SGHNT, CDR2 YENEEA. Trimming stripped 5 bases from V and 0 bases from J, with 7 bases between. CDR3 coding DNA: TGTGCCAGCAGCAGACAGCTGAACACTGAAGCTTTCTTT. Protein: CASSRQLNTEAFF.

V gene TRBV6-6 combines with J gene TRBJ1-5; 10 nucleotides match TRBD1. The trim removed 9 bases at V and 2 bases at J, leaving 7 bases unmatched. The CDR3 covers 15 residues. Looked up from germline, CDR1 is MNHNY and CDR2 is SVGAGI (reference sequence). The CDR3 here is CASHAGTGGNQPQHF. The CDR3 DNA reads TGTGCCAGTCACGCCGGGACAGGGGGCAATCAGCCCCAGCATTTT.

This clone was seen more than once but under ten times. The chain links TRBV5-4 to TRBJ2-5; 10 positions match TRBD1. Trimming cost V 0 bases and J 4 bases; bases outside gene matches: 3. This CDR3 comprises 15 residues. Germline V gives CDR1 SGHNT, CDR2 YYREEE (reference sequence). CDR3 residues: CASSLGDRGGETQYF. DNA for the CDR3: TGTGCCAGCAGCTTGGGGGACAGGGGTGGAGAGACCCAGTACTTC.

The chain couples TRBV6-5 to TRBJ2-7; D is ambiguous. The V and J ends lost 8 bases and 2 bases respectively, with 13 bases between them. Germline V gene data show CDR1 as MNHEY and CDR2 as SVGAGI. This CDR3 region has 13 residues. The CDR3 loop is CASLETATYEQYF. The DNA of the CDR3 is TGTGCCAGCCTTGAGACGGCTACCTACGAGCAGTACTTC.

The chain is built from TRBV28 and TRBJ1-1; D might be TRBD1 (6 bases). CDR1 MDHEN and CDR2 SYDVKM come from the germline V gene. Trimming stripped 5 bases from V and 10 bases from J, with 14 bases between. This CDR3 is built from 12 residues. The CDR3, as DNA: TGTGCCAGCAGTCGGGACACTTTTGCAGCTTTCTTT. Translation gives CASSRDTFAAFF.

This clone was detected only once. J is TRBJ2-5 and V is TRBV28; tentative D call: TRBD2 (6 bases). The germline CDR1 and CDR2 sequences are MDHEN and SYDVKM. The ends were cut back, 3 bases at V and 5 bases at J, with 22 bases in the middle. The CDR3 has 17 residues. DNA for the CDR3: TGTGCCAGCAGTTTTCGAGGACTATCCTCAACTCGGGAGACCCAGTACTTC. Its translation is CASSFRGLSSTRETQYF.